The text below deals with one T cell receptor beta chain. CDR1 is DFQATT, CDR2 SNEGSKA, per germline (reference sequence). V gave up 3 bases and J gave up 2 bases; unmatched junction bases: 7. This CDR3 is built from 15 residues. This specimen belongs to a study of blood T cell repertoires in COVID-19. Study as a whole: The cDNA or gDNA used as material had been derived from T cells, B-cell-depleted T cells, or PBMCs.

Generated by immunoSEQ multiplex PCR, the TCRdb table keeps only in-frame clones and is missing some. The sample holds about 180,000 clones, about 75% seen once. The source material was peripheral blood. The receptor was isolated from a woman in her 70s with acute or convalescent COVID-19. The chain recombines TRBV20-1 with TRBJ2-5, with 9 positions matching TRBD2. The CDR3 coding sequence is TGCAGTGCTAGTGGCCTAGCGGGACGACAAGAGACCCAGTACTTC. It yields the protein CSASGLAGRQETQYF.